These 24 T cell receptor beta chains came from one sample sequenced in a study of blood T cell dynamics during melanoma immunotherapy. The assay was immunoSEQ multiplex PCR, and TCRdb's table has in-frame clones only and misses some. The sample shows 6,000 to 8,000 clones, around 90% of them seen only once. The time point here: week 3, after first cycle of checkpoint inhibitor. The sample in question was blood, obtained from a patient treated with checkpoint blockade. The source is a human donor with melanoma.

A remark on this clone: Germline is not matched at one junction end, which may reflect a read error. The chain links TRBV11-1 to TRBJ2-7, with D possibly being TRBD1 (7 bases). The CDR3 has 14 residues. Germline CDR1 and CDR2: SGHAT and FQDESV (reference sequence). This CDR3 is CASSLATGHGEQYF. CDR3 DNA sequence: TGTGCCAGCAGCCTAGCGACAGGGCACGGCGAGCAGTACTTC.

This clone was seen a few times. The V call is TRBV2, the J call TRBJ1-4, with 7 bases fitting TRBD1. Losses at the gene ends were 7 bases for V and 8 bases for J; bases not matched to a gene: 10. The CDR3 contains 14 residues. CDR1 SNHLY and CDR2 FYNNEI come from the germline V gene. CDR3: CASNLGQIGEKLFF. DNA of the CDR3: TGTGCCAGCAACCTGGGACAGATAGGAGAAAAACTGTTTTTT.

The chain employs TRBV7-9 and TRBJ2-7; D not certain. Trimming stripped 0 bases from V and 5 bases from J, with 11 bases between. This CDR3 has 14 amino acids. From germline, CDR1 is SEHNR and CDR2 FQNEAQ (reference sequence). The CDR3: CASSLAGFANEQYF. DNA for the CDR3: TGTGCCAGCAGCTTAGCTGGTTTTGCCAACGAGCAGTACTTC.

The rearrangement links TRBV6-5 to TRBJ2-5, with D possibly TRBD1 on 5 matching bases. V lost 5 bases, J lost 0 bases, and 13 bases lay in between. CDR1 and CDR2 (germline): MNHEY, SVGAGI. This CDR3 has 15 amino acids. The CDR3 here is CASSQPAGYQETQYF. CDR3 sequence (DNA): TGTGCCAGCAGTCAACCCGCAGGGTACCAAGAGACCCAGTACTTC.

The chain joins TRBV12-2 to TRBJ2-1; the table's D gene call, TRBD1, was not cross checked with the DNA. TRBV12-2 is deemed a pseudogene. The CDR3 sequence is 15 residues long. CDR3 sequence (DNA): TGTGCAAGTCGCCACCTCGGGACACTGTACAATGAGCAGTTCTTC. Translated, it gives CASRHLGTLYNEQFF.

As DNA, the CDR3 is TGTGCCAGCAGCTCCGGGACAGGGAAGGGTTATAATTCACCCCTCCACTTT. Protein product: CASSSGTGKGYNSPLHF. The V call is TRBV11-2, the J call TRBJ1-6; 9 bases line up with TRBD1. Germline V gives CDR1 SGHAT, CDR2 FQNNGV. With V trimmed by 4 bases and J by 4 bases, 8 bases remained unmatched. The CDR3 is 17 residues long.

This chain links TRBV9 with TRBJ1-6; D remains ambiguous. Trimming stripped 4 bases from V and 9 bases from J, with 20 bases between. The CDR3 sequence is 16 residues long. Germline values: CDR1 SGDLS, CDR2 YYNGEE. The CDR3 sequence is CASSLPPPPFCSPLHF. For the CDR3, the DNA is TGTGCCAGCAGCCTACCACCCCCCCCATTTTGTTCACCCCTCCACTTT.

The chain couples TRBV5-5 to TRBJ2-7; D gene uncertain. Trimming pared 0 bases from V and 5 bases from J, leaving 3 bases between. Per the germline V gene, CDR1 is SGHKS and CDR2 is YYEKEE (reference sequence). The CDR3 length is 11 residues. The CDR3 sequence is CASSLADEQYF. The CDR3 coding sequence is TGTGCCAGCAGCTTGGCAGACGAGCAGTACTTC.

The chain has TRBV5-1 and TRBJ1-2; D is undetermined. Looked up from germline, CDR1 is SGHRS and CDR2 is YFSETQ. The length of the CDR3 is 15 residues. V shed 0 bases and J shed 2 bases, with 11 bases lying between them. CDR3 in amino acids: CASSLGTGVNYGYTF. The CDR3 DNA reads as TGCGCCAGCAGCTTGGGGACCGGCGTAAACTATGGCTACACCTTC.

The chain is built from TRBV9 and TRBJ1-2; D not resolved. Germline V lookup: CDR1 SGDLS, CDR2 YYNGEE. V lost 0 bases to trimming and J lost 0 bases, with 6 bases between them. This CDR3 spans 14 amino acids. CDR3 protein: CASSVGSANYGYTF. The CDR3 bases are TGTGCCAGCAGCGTAGGCAGTGCTAACTATGGCTACACCTTC.

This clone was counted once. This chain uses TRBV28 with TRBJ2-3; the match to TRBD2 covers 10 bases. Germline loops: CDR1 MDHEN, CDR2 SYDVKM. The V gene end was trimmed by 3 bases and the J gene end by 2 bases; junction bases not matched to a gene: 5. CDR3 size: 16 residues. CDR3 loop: CASSLASGGPTDTQYF. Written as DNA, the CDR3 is TGTGCCAGCAGTTTGGCTAGCGGGGGTCCCACAGATACGCAGTATTTT.

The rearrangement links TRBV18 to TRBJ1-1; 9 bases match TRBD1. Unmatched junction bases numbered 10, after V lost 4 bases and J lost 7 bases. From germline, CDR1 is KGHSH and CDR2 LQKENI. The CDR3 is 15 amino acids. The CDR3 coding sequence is TGTGCCAGCTCACAAACCGGGACAGGGCTACTTGAAGCTTTCTTT. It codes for CASSQTGTGLLEAFF.

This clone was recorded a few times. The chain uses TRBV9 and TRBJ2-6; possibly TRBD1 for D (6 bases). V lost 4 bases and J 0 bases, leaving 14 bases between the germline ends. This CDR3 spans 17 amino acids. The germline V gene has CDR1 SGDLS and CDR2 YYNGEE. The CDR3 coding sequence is TGTGCCAGCAGCCTCCGGGTCAGGGGCTCTGGGGCCAACGTCCTGACTTTC. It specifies CASSLRVRGSGANVLTF.

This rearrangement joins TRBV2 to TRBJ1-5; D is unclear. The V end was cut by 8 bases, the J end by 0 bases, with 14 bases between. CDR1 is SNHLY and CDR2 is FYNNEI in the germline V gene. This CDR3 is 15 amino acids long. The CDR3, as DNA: TGTGCCAGCGTCAGGAGATCCTATAGCAATCAGCCCCAGCATTTT. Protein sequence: CASVRRSYSNQPQHF.

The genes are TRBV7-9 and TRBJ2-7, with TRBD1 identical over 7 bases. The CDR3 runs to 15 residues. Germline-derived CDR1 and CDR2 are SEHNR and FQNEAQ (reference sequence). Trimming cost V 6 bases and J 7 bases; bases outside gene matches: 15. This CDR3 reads CASRPSGTERKEQYF. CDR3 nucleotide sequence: TGTGCCAGCAGACCGTCCGGGACAGAAAGGAAGGAGCAGTACTTC.

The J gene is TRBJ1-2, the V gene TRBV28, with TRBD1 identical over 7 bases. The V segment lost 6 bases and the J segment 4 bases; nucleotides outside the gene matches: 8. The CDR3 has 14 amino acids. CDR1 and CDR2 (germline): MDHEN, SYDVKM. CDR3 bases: TGTGCCAGCAGCATGACAGGGAGACCCTATGGCTACACCTTC. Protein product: CASSMTGRPYGYTF.

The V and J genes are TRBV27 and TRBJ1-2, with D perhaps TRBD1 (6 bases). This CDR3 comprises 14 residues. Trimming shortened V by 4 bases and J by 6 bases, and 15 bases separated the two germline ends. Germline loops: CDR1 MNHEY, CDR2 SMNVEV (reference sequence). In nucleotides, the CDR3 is TGTGCCAGCAGTTCTCGACAGGTGCTTAATGGCTACACCTTC. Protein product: CASSSRQVLNGYTF.

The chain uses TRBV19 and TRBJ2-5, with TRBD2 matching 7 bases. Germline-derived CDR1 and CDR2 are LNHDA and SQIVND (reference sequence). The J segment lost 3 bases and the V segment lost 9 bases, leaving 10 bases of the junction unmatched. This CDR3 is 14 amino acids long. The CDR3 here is CASGRLDRKETQYF. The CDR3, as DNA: TGTGCCAGCGGGAGGTTGGATAGGAAAGAGACCCAGTACTTC.

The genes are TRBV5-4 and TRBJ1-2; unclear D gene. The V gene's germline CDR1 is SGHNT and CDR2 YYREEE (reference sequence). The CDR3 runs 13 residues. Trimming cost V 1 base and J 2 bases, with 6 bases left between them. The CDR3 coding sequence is TGTGCCAGCAGCTTGCCCCAAAACTATGGCTACACCTTC. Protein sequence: CASSLPQNYGYTF.

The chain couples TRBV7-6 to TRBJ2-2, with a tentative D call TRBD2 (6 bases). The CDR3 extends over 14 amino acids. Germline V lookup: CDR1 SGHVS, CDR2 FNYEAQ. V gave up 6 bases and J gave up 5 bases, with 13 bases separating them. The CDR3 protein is CASRRGVGTGELFF. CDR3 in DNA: TGTGCCAGCAGGCGCGGGGTCGGAACCGGGGAGCTGTTTTTT.

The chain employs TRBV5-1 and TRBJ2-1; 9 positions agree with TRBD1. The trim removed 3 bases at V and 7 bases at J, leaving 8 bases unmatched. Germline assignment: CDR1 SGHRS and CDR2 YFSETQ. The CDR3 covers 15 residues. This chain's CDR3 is CASSSQGAIVNEQFF. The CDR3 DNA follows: TGCGCCAGCAGCTCACAGGGGGCGATCGTGAATGAGCAGTTCTTC.

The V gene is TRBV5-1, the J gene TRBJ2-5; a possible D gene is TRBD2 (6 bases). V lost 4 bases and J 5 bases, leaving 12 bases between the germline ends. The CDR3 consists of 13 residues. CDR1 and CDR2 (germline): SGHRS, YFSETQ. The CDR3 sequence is CASSDGSRETQYF. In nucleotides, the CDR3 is TGCGCCAGCAGCGACGGGAGCCGGGAGACCCAGTACTTC.

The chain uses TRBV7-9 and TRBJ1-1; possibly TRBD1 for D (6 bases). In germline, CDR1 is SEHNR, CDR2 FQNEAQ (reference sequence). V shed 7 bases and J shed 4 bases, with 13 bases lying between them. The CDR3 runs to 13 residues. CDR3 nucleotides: TGTGCCAGCATCGCGGGGGGCCTCACTGAAGCTTTCTTT. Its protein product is CASIAGGLTEAFF.

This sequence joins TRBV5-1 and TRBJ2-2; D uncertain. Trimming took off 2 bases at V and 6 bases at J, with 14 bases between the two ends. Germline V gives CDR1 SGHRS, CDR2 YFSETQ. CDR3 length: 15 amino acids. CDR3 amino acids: CASSLASASSGELFF. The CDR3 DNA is TGCGCCAGCAGCTTAGCTTCAGCCTCTTCCGGGGAGCTGTTTTTT.